The source of this T cell receptor beta chain is a study of naive and memory T cell subsets (dated by TCRdb to the late 2010s). Concerning the study at large: The study applied an open-source, UMI-based TCR alpha and beta sequencing pipeline to sorted naive and memory peripheral blood T cell subsets. The functional CMV T cell responses agreed completely with IgG serology results. RNA was DNase-treated and reverse transcribed with TCR constant-region primers, mostly using SuperScript III.

CDR1 and CDR2 are drawn from the germline V gene (reference sequence): DFQATT, SNEGSKA. The V and J ends are trimmed by 0 bases and 8 bases, leaving 14 bases between them. Including the terminal cysteine and phenylalanine, the CDR3 comprises 14 residues. Of the read, only the CDR3 DNA is kept; its 42 bases are in frame from base 1. General conclusions and limits of the study: RNA-based TCR counts may be affected by expression changes linked to T cell activation and differentiation. Single alpha or beta chain sequences, rather than paired alpha/beta receptors, were used to define clonotypes. A few larger clonotypes were present in naive repertoires, especially CD8 naive repertoires, and these clonotypes were possibly memory cells re-expressing CD45RA. The repertoire findings for the naive and memory subsets could not be validated against a ground truth because none was available. After error correction, over 90% of naive TCR sequences appeared only once, giving much steeper abundance distributions than memory subsets. In both CD4 and CD8 cells, going from naive through CM, EM and EMRA, the Gini index went up while Shannon and inverse Simpson diversity went down. The abundance of TCRs followed a power law with an exponent that differed between naive and memory subsets yet stayed consistent across the three individuals.

Library generation was performed with UMI-ligation and nested PCR. The beta constant-region primer was an equimolar mix of two oligonucleotides covering both TRBC1 and TRBC2. Four rounds of PCR were used to amplify ligated cDNA, with nested alpha and beta constant-region primers being used together with the SP2 primer. A single-stranded oligonucleotide containing the SP2 primer and a 12-nucleotide UMI was joined to the 3' end of the cDNA by T4 RNA ligase 1. Incubation of the ligation reaction was carried out at 16 degrees C for about 19-24 hours. PCR2 was typically performed as a SYBR Green qPCR and was stopped at a predetermined threshold so that over-amplification was prevented. Agencourt AMPure XP magnetic beads were used for all purifications after the first. Libraries were quantified by Qubit and checked on a TapeStation, where a main peak was expected near 650 bp. The pooled libraries were sequenced on an Illumina MiSeq using v2 2x251 paired-end kits, which usually yielded about 0.85-2 million reads per sample. Each sample's library went into the pool at roughly 4 nM, and 5-7% PhiX was added to help with cluster recognition. Concerning the study's data processing: FASTQ reads processed by Demultiplexor were assigned V and J genes by Decombinator through tag matching that tolerated a single base-pair mismatch. UMIs were used by Collapsinator to correct both sequencing errors and frequency errors arising from PCR heterogeneity. CDR3Translator translated TCRs and extracted CDR3s from the conserved cysteine to the FGXG phenylalanine, flagging non-productive sequences. Gini, Shannon entropy and inverse Simpson indices were calculated on repertoires that had been subsampled to equal numbers of UMI-defined TCRs. Clonotype abundance distributions were fitted to a power law by maximum likelihood within the linear range. Similar UMI counts, unique TCR numbers and clonal distributions were obtained with the pipeline and with MIGEC on one naive CD8 sample. In one analysis, naive TCRs that were also found in any memory subset of the same donor were excluded from the naive repertoire. The repertoires were searched for about 7,000 CMV-associated CDR3 sequences that had been compiled from VDJdb and a published dataset. The public reads were reprocessed in TCRdb via fastp at Q25 and MiXCR, keeping in-frame beta chains. One record per CDR3 amino acid sequence lists the most common genes and DNA. For this entry, the V and J calls and clone size follow TCRdb and not the study's own pipeline. The sample yields roughly 100,000 distinct CDR3 sequences; around 13% were counted once. Together, the top ten hold 2.5% to 3% of the sample.

From the second PCR step onward, the TCR alpha chain libraries and the TCR beta chain libraries were amplified separately. To determine each donor's CMV status, fresh PBMCs were stimulated overnight with CMV viral lysate, and IFNgamma production from CD4+ T cells was then assessed. CD4 T cells were positively selected with Miltenyi beads, followed by positive selection of CD8 T cells from the CD4-negative fraction. Cells stained for CD3, CD4, CD8, CD45RA, CD27 and a live/dead dye were sorted on a BD Aria II into four subsets by CD45RA and CD27. Blood was obtained from a few healthy volunteers, and the blood from each volunteer was fractionated into CD4 and CD8 T cells and subsequently into four differentiation subsets. Approximately 130 ml of peripheral blood was drawn per donor, and PBMC were isolated by Ficoll-Paque PLUS density-gradient centrifugation. The sorted cells were lysed in RLT buffer, after which RNA was extracted using a Qiagen RNeasy kit and kept at -80 degrees C.

This clonotype has just a few counts. Its antigen remains unidentified. No much larger clone is present one base from it, and per-base qualities are unavailable. The sequence links TRBV20-1 to TRBJ2-1; the D gene is perhaps TRBD1, on 6 matching bases. Sequencing was done on a sample of naive CD8+ T cells from blood. This specimen's cell subset or site label, interpreted: naive T cells, CD45RA high CD27+. The origin of this receptor is a human donor in good health. The nucleotide sequence reads as follows: TGCAGTGCTAGAGATAAAGACAGGAGCCATGAGCAGTTCTTC. Translated, it reads CSARDKDRSHEQFF.